This T cell receptor beta chain derives from a study of cytomegalovirus exposure and HLA in healthy donors. PCR involved 60 Vbeta and 13 Jbeta primers. This table comes from immunoSEQ multiplex PCR, and its TCRdb copy is limited to in-frame clones, with some not included. The data show 300,000 or so clones, with 70% to 90% seen just once and 2% held by the top ten. The CDR3 is 15 residues long. Deletions cut 10 bases from V and 4 bases from J, with 20 bases between. The V gene's germline CDR1 is ENHRY and CDR2 SYGVKD. The chain carries TRBV10-3 and TRBJ1-5, with D tentatively TRBD1 (5 bases). This clonotype was sampled from a woman between 40 and 55 years old in good health and CMV-seropositive. The specimen was PBMCs. CDR3 DNA sequence: TGTGCCACCGCTCCGGGGGGGGACGGGAATCAGCCCCAGCATTTT. This codes for CATAPGGDGNQPQHF.